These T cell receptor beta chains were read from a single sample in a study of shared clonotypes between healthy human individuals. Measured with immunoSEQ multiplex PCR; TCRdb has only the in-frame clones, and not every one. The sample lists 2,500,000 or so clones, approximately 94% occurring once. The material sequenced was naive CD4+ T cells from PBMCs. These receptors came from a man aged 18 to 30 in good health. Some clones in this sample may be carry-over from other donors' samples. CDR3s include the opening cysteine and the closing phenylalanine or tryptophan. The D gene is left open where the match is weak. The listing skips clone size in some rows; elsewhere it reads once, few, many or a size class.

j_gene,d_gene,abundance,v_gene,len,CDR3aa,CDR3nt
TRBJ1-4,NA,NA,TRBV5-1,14,CASSFGDRHEKLFF,TGCGCCAGCAGCTTCGGAGACAGACATGAAAAACTGTTTTTT
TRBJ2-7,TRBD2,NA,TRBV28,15,CASKEGPGGSYEQYF,TGTGCCAGCAAAGAAGGGCCGGGAGGATCCTACGAGCAGTACTTC
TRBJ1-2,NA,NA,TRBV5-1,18,CASSLAGRGGQIDYGYTF,TGCGCCAGCAGCTTGGCTGGGCGGGGGGGTCAGATTGACTATGGCTACACCTTC
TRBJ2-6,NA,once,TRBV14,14,CASSAQTGANVLTF,TGTGCCAGCAGCGCCCAAACTGGGGCCAACGTCCTGACTTTC
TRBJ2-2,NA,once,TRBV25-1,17,CASSAPKRGLKAGELFF,TGTGCCAGCAGTGCTCCGAAAAGAGGACTAAAAGCCGGGGAGCTGTTTTTT
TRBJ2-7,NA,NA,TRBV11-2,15,CASSPRLHSSYEQYF,TGTGCCAGCAGCCCTCGCCTGCACAGCTCCTACGAGCAGTACTTC
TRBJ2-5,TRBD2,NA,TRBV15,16,CATSPTPSGSRETQYF,TGTGCCACCAGCCCCACTCCCAGCGGGAGTCGGGAGACCCAGTACTTC
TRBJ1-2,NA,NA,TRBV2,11,CASSKNYGYTF,TGTGCCAGCAGTAAAAACTATGGCTACACCTTC
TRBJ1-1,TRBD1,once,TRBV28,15,CASTSLGQGNTEAFF,TGTGCCAGCACCTCGCTCGGACAGGGGAACACTGAAGCTTTCTTT
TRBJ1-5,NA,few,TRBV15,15,CATSRDRGSVQPQHF,TGTGCCACCAGCAGAGATAGGGGTTCAGTTCAGCCCCAGCATTTT
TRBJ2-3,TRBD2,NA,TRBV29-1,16,CSVEVLAGGPEDTQYF,TGCAGCGTTGAAGTCTTGGCGGGAGGGCCGGAAGATACGCAGTATTTT
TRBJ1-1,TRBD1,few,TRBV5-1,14,CASSKGQSGTEAFF,TGCGCCAGCAGCAAGGGACAGTCGGGCACTGAAGCTTTCTTT
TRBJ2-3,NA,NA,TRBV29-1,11,CSVAGRDTQYF,TGCAGCGTTGCCGGACGGGATACGCAGTATTTT
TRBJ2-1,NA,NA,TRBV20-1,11,CSAYRANEQFF,TGCAGTGCCTACAGGGCCAATGAGCAGTTCTTC
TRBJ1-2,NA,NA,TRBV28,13,CATGMQRYYGYTF,TGTGCCACAGGGATGCAGAGATACTATGGCTACACCTTC
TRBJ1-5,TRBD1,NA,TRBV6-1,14,CASSTRQGNQPQHF,TGTGCCAGCAGTACCCGACAGGGGAATCAGCCCCAGCATTTT
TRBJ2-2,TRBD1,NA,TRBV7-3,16,CASSRFRTGGFGELFF,TGTGCCAGCAGCCGTTTCCGGACAGGGGGCTTCGGGGAGCTGTTTTTT
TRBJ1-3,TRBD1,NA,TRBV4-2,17,CASSHLWETGAGNTIYF,TGTGCCAGCAGCCACCTATGGGAGACAGGGGCTGGAAACACCATATATTTT
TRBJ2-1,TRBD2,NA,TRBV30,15,CAWSLGLADDNEQFF,TGTGCCTGGAGCTTAGGGCTAGCGGACGACAATGAGCAGTTCTTC
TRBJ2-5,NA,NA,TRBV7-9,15,CASSRGGSVQETQYF,TGTGCCAGCAGCCGAGGGGGTTCAGTCCAAGAGACCCAGTACTTC
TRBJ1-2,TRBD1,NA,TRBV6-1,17,CASSVLPGQGFSYGYTF,TGTGCCAGCAGTGTCTTGCCGGGACAGGGGTTCTCCTATGGCTACACCTTC
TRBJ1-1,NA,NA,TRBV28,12,CASSLGYTEAFF,TGTGCCAGCAGTTTAGGCTACACTGAAGCTTTCTTT
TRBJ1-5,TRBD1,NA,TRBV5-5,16,CASSLGRGRSNQPQHF,TGTGCCAGCAGCTTGGGCAGGGGGCGTAGCAATCAGCCCCAGCATTTT
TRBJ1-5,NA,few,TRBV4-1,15,CASSQDQQGNQPQHF,TGCGCCAGCAGCCAAGATCAGCAGGGCAATCAGCCCCAGCATTTT
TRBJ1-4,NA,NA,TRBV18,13,CASSLRGDEKLFF,TGTGCCAGCTCACTAAGAGGGGATGAAAAACTGTTTTTT
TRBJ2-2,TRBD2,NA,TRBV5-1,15,CASSLTSGGPGELFF,TGCGCCAGCAGCTTGACTAGCGGGGGGCCCGGGGAGCTGTTTTTT
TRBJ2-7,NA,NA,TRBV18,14,CASSHGNSGYEQYF,TGTGCCAGCTCACACGGGAACTCGGGCTACGAGCAGTACTTC
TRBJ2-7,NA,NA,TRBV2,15,CASREGWGESYEQYF,TGTGCCAGCAGGGAGGGTTGGGGGGAATCCTACGAGCAGTACTTC
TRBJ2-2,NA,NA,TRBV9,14,CASSVASVTGELFF,TGTGCCAGCAGCGTAGCATCTGTCACCGGGGAGCTGTTTTTT
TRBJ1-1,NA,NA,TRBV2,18,CASTWGAVLHLVNTEAFF,TGTGCCAGCACATGGGGGGCTGTCCTACACCTCGTGAACACTGAAGCTTTCTTT
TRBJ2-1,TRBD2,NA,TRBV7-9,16,CASRHGGGFSYNEQFF,TGTGCCAGCAGACATGGGGGAGGGTTTTCCTACAATGAGCAGTTCTTC
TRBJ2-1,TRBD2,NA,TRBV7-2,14,CASSLSLAGVGQFF,TGTGCCAGCAGCTTAAGTCTAGCGGGGGTAGGGCAGTTCTTC
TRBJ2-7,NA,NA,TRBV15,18,CATSREGLGSATAGEQYF,TGTGCCACCAGCAGGGAGGGCCTGGGTAGTGCGACGGCGGGCGAGCAGTACTTC
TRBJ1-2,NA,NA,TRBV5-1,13,CASSLVVTVGYTF,TGCGCCAGCAGCTTGGTGGTGACAGTCGGCTACACCTTC
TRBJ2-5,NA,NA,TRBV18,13,CASSPGPQETQYF,TGTGCCAGCTCACCGGGTCCCCAGGAGACCCAGTACTTC
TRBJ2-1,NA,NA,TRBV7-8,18,CASSHRPASYSSYNEQFF,TGTGCCAGCAGCCACCGTCCCGCTAGCTATAGCTCCTACAATGAGCAGTTCTTC
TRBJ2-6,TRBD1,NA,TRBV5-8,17,CASTSGTGHSGANVLTF,TGTGCCAGTACCTCCGGGACAGGTCATTCTGGGGCCAACGTCCTGACTTTC
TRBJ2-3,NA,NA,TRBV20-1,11,CSARDLGSQYF,TGCAGTGCTAGAGATCTTGGTAGTCAGTATTTT
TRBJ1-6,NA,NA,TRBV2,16,CASSVRTPSYNSPLHF,TGTGCCAGCAGTGTTCGGACACCTTCATATAATTCACCCCTCCACTTT
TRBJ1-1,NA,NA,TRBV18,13,CASSPIENTEAFF,TGTGCCAGCTCACCGATCGAGAACACTGAAGCTTTCTTT
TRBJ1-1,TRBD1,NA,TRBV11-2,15,CASSRGTGDFTEAFF,TGTGCCAGCAGCCGGGGGACAGGGGACTTCACTGAAGCTTTCTTT
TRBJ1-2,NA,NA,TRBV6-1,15,CASITGRLLNYGYTF,TGTGCCAGCATCACGGGACGCCTCCTTAACTATGGCTACACCTTC
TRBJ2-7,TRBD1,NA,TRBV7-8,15,CASSETGTGYHEQYF,TGTGCCAGCAGCGAAACCGGGACAGGGTACCACGAGCAGTACTTC
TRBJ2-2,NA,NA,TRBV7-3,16,CASSLSPVANTGELFF,TGTGCCAGCAGCTTAAGTCCGGTCGCGAACACCGGGGAGCTGTTTTTT
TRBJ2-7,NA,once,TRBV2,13,CASWDGSSYEQYF,TGTGCCAGCTGGGACGGTAGCTCCTACGAGCAGTACTTC
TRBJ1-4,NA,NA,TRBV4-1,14,CASSQTTGNENLFF,TGCGCCAGCAGCCAAACGACAGGCAATGAAAACCTGTTTTTT
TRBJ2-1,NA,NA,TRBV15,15,CATLRTGDFHNEQFF,TGTGCCACCCTGAGGACGGGAGACTTCCACAATGAGCAGTTCTTC
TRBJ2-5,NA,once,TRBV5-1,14,CASSFGSPASGQYF,TGCGCCAGCAGCTTTGGCTCTCCGGCATCCGGGCAGTACTTC